This entry lists 14 T cell receptor beta chains sequenced from one sample in a study of blood T cell repertoires in COVID-19. Sequencing was performed with immunoSEQ multiplex PCR; in TCRdb, only in-frame clones are kept and a portion is missing. The sample has roughly 18,000 clones, around 91% seen once. Sequencing was carried out using peripheral blood. These receptors all come from a human donor in a cohort sampled during active COVID-19.

A single count supports this clone. The chain recombines TRBV6-5 with TRBJ2-5; D might be TRBD2 (6 bases). V shed 11 bases and J shed 4 bases, with 17 bases lying between them. This CDR3 has 13 residues. CDR1 and CDR2 from the germline V gene are MNHEY and SVGAGI. CDR3 sequence: CAARTTPGETQYF. The DNA for the CDR3 is TGTGCCGCTCGGACTACCCCAGGAGAGACCCAGTACTTC.

J is TRBJ1-4 and V is TRBV3-1 (or the pseudogene TRBV3-2); 8 bases map to TRBD1. V trimming: 3 bases; J trimming: 8 bases; junction bases outside the gene matches: 8. The germline CDR1 and CDR2 sequences are LGHDT and YNNKEL (reference sequence). There are 15 residues in the CDR3. CDR3 in DNA: TGTGCCAGCAGCCAGTTCAGGGGGCTGGGGGAAAAACTGTTTTTT. Translation gives CASSQFRGLGEKLFF.

This chain joins TRBV7-9 and TRBJ1-2; 10 bases map to TRBD1. The CDR3 contains 15 residues. Looked up from germline, CDR1 is SEHNR and CDR2 is FQNEAQ (reference sequence). V lost 4 bases, J lost 4 bases, and 6 bases stayed unmatched. CDR3 sequence: CASSSPGQGSYGYTF. As DNA, the CDR3 is TGTGCCAGCAGCTCGCCGGGACAGGGGTCCTATGGCTACACCTTC.

The rearrangement uses TRBV18 and TRBJ2-1, with 11 bases that match TRBD2. This CDR3 comprises 20 residues. Germline V gene sequence: CDR1 KGHSH, CDR2 LQKENI. Trimming removed 1 base from V and 0 bases from J; junction bases left unmatched: 11. CDR3 coding DNA: TGTGCCAGCTCACCACTACTAGCGGGAGCTGCACCTGGCTCCTACAATGAGCAGTTCTTC. Translation: CASSPLLAGAAPGSYNEQFF.

The chain employs TRBV23-1 and TRBJ2-6; 9 bases fit TRBD1. TRBV23-1 falls under the ORF class, with uncertain function. Trimming removed 7 bases from V and 2 bases from J; junction bases left unmatched: 15. This CDR3 spans 19 amino acids. The CDR3 sequence: CASTVIRDRERAGANVLTF. In DNA, the CDR3 is TGCGCCAGCACGGTAATACGGGACAGGGAAAGGGCTGGGGCCAACGTCCTGACTTTC.

The chain uses TRBV30 and TRBJ1-2, with D hard to call. The CDR3 loop spans 13 amino acids. V shed 0 bases and J shed 6 bases, with 11 bases lying between them. The germline V gene has CDR1 GTSNPN and CDR2 SVGIG (reference sequence). CDR3 amino acids: CAWSVLGRDGYTF. The CDR3, as DNA: TGTGCCTGGAGTGTACTAGGGAGGGATGGCTACACCTTC. Supplemented by reference TRBV30 and TRBJ1-2, the full variable domain reads SQTIHQWPATLVQPVGSPLSLECTVEGTSNPNLYWYRQAAGRGLQLLFYSVGIGQISSEVPQNLSASRPQDRQFILSSKKLLLSDSGFYLCAWSVLGRDGYTFGSGTRLTVV.

The CDR3, as DNA: TGTGCCAGTAGTATCGACAGGGGCGAGGGGGGCTACACCTTC. It yields the protein CASSIDRGEGGYTF. The rearrangement links TRBV19 to TRBJ1-2; 8 positions match TRBD1. The CDR3 loop spans 14 amino acids. Germline V lookup: CDR1 LNHDA, CDR2 SQIVND (reference sequence). V shed 3 bases, J shed 8 bases, and the junction held 8 bases outside the gene matches.

The chain carries TRBV18 and TRBJ1-1; D not certain. The CDR3 loop spans 17 amino acids. The V gene lost 6 bases and the J gene lost 2 bases, with 22 bases spanning the gap. The V gene's germline CDR1 is KGHSH and CDR2 LQKENI. Written as DNA, the CDR3 is TGTGCCAGCTCCAACCAACTAGGGCTTAGTCTAAACACTGAAGCTTTCTTT. Its protein product is CASSNQLGLSLNTEAFF.

This clone was observed a handful of times. This chain connects TRBV19 to TRBJ1-6; 8 nucleotides match TRBD1. Germline CDR1 LNHDA, CDR2 SQIVND (reference sequence). V shed 4 bases, J shed 10 bases, and the junction held 6 bases outside the gene matches. The CDR3 contains 14 residues. In nucleotides, the CDR3 is TGTGCCAGTAGTACCCGGGACAGGTCCTCACCCCTCCACTTT. Amino acids: CASSTRDRSSPLHF. Full variable domain (outside the CDR3, taken from reference TRBV19 and TRBJ1-6): DGGITQSPKYLFRKEGQNVTLSCEQNLNHDAMYWYRQDPGQGLRLIYYSQIVNDFQKGDIAEGYSVSREKKESFPLTVTSAQKNPTAFYLCASSTRDRSSPLHFGNGTRLTVT.

This clone was found once. The V and J genes are TRBV20-1 and TRBJ2-2; 8 bases align to TRBD2. Germline CDR1 and CDR2: DFQATT and SNEGSKA (reference sequence). The ends lost 3 bases at V and 0 bases at J; junction bases unmatched: 3. CDR3 length: 15 residues. In DNA, the CDR3 is TGCAGTGCTAGTCGGGGGGGTACGAACACCGGGGAGCTGTTTTTT. The encoded protein is CSASRGGTNTGELFF.

The CDR3 nucleotides read TGTGCCAGCAGCTTGCGAGATGAGCAGTTCTTC. It yields the protein CASSLRDEQFF. This chain connects TRBV11-3 to TRBJ2-1; D is ambiguous. Germline CDR1 is SGHNT and CDR2 is YENEEA. The CDR3 consists of 11 residues. V was cut by 3 bases and J by 8 bases, with 5 bases left in between. Based on the CDR3 plus reference TRBV11-3 and TRBJ2-1, the full variable domain is EAGVVQSPRYKIIEKKQPVAFWCNPISGHNTLYWYLQNLGQGPELLIRYENEEAVDDSQLPKDRFSAERLKGVDSTLKIQPAELGDSAVYLCASSLRDEQFFGPGTRLTVL.

This clone was observed a single time. The genes are TRBV6-6 and TRBJ1-1; no firm D call. Germline lookup yields CDR1 MNHNY and CDR2 SVGAGI (reference sequence). The V and J ends lost 0 bases and 7 bases respectively, with 9 bases between them. CDR3 length: 13 residues. CDR3 DNA: TGTGCCAGCAGTTACTCAGGAGGTGGTGAAGCTTTCTTT. Its translation is CASSYSGGGEAFF.

The chain links TRBV6-5 to TRBJ2-1; D may be TRBD2 (6 bases). This CDR3 has 13 residues. Trimming took off 2 bases at V and 9 bases at J, with 11 bases between the two ends. The germline V gene has CDR1 MNHEY and CDR2 SVGAGI. CDR3 amino acids: CASSYPGTGEQFF. CDR3 nucleotide sequence: TGTGCCAGCAGTTACCCTGGGACTGGTGAGCAGTTCTTC.

The V and J genes are TRBV7-8 and TRBJ2-7, with D uncertain. Deletions cut 5 bases from V and 5 bases from J, with 7 bases between. Germline CDR1 and CDR2: SGHVS and FQNEAQ. The CDR3 covers 11 residues. The CDR3 reads CASSLVHEQYF. The CDR3 nucleotides read TGTGCCAGCAGCCTCGTCCACGAGCAGTACTTC.